Below are 26 T cell receptor beta chains sequenced from a single sample in a study of T cell changes during pregnancy in multiple sclerosis. TCRdb's copy holds only in-frame clones and misses some; the assay was immunoSEQ multiplex PCR. This repertoire shows about 80,000 clones, approximately 94% found once; its top ten account for roughly 2.5%. The material was peripheral blood, obtained in the third trimester of pregnancy. All receptors derive from a female donor with multiple sclerosis, enrolled in a pregnancy study.

The chain employs TRBV27 and TRBJ1-1; 8 bases align to TRBD1. Trimming cost V 8 bases and J 5 bases; bases outside gene matches: 7. The CDR3 totals 13 residues. Per germline, CDR1 MNHEY and CDR2 SMNVEV (reference sequence). In nucleotides, the CDR3 is TGTGCCAGCGGACAGGGTACGGGAACTGAAGCTTTCTTT. Translating gives CASGQGTGTEAFF.

The chain is built from TRBV11-2 and TRBJ1-2; D uncertain. Between the trimmed V and J ends, which lost 1 base and 10 bases, there was a span of 10 bases. There are 12 residues in the CDR3. Looked up from germline, CDR1 is SGHAT and CDR2 is FQNNGV. The CDR3 nucleotides read TGTGCCAGCAGCTTAGGAGCGGAGAACTACACCTTC. It translates to CASSLGAENYTF.

The rearrangement joins TRBV6-1 to TRBJ1-1; 8 nucleotides align to TRBD1. Trimming at V came to 6 bases and at J to 1 base, leaving 7 bases not matched to a gene. The CDR3 spans 15 residues. CDR1 is MNHNS, CDR2 SASEGT, per germline. This chain's CDR3 is CASSRQQGGNTEAFF. CDR3 DNA: TGTGCCAGCAGCCGTCAACAGGGGGGGAACACTGAAGCTTTCTTT.

The rearrangement uses TRBV19 and TRBJ2-7; D possibly corresponds to TRBD1 (7 bases). The germline V gene has CDR1 LNHDA and CDR2 SQIVND (reference sequence). This CDR3 contains 17 residues. Trimming stripped 5 bases from V and 2 bases from J, with 22 bases between. The CDR3 sequence is CASSYSPGGSSAYEQYF. CDR3 coding DNA: TGTGCCAGTAGTTATTCCCCAGGGGGGTCCAGCGCCTACGAGCAGTACTTC.

The rearrangement links TRBV9 to TRBJ1-1; D possibly corresponds to TRBD1 (5 bases). CDR1 SGDLS and CDR2 YYNGEE come from the germline V gene. Between the trimmed V and J ends, which lost 2 bases and 6 bases, there was a span of 14 bases. The CDR3 length is 14 residues. The CDR3 DNA reads as TGTGCCAGCAGCGTGGACGGGGGATCACCTGAAGCTTTCTTT. This gives the protein CASSVDGGSPEAFF.

This clone was counted once. The chain joins TRBV14 to TRBJ1-1; D is ambiguous. This CDR3 is 14 amino acids long. The germline V and J ends were trimmed by 0 bases and 5 bases, with 10 bases remaining between them. Germline CDR1 reads SGHDN; CDR2 reads FVKESK. The CDR3 bases are TGTGCCAGCAGCCAAGATATCGGAGGTACTGAAGCTTTCTTT. It translates to CASSQDIGGTEAFF. Complete variable domain (other parts from reference TRBV14 and TRBJ1-1): EAGVTQFPSHSVIEKGQTVTLRCDPISGHDNLYWYRRVMGKEIKFLLHFVKESKQDESGMPNNRFLAERTGGTYSTLKVQPAELEDSGVYFCASSQDIGGTEAFFGQGTRLTVV.

The genes are TRBV6-5 and TRBJ1-5; TRBD1 agrees at 8 bases. The CDR3 sequence is 14 residues long. Germline CDR1 MNHEY, CDR2 SVGAGI. J was trimmed by 6 bases and V by 0 bases; bases with no gene match: 1. CDR3 protein: CASSYSTGVQPQHF. In nucleotides, the CDR3 is TGTGCCAGCAGTTACTCGACAGGGGTTCAGCCCCAGCATTTT.

The V and J genes are TRBV7-9 and TRBJ1-1; D is undetermined. CDR3 size: 14 residues. Trimming took off 4 bases at V and 0 bases at J, with 9 bases between the two ends. CDR1 is SEHNR, CDR2 FQNEAQ, per germline (reference sequence). CDR3 DNA: TGTGCCAGCAGCTCACGGAGCATGAACACTGAAGCTTTCTTT. Amino acids: CASSSRSMNTEAFF. The full variable domain, its missing parts supplied by reference TRBV7-9 and TRBJ1-1, is DTGVSQNPRHKITKRGQNVTFRCDPISEHNRLYWYRQTLGQGPEFLTYFQNEAQLEKSRLLSDRFSAERPKGSFSTLEIQRTEQGDSAMYLCASSSRSMNTEAFFGQGTRLTVV.

The chain couples TRBV7-2 to TRBJ2-7; 9 positions match TRBD2. Germline-derived CDR1 and CDR2 are SGHTA and FQGNSA. With 3 bases clipped from V and 5 bases from J, the junction kept 8 bases outside the gene matches. The CDR3 length is 15 residues. Here the CDR3 reads CASSLRPGLADEQYF. The CDR3 DNA reads as TGTGCCAGCAGCTTGAGGCCGGGACTAGCCGACGAGCAGTACTTC. The full variable domain, in which reference TRBV7-2 and TRBJ2-7 provide the parts outside the CDR3, is GAGVSQSPSNKVTEKGKDVELRCDPISGHTALYWYRQSLGQGLEFLIYFQGNSAPDKSGLPSDRFSAERTGGSVSTLTIQRTQQEDSAVYLCASSLRPGLADEQYFGPGTRLTVT.

This sequence joins TRBV5-1 and TRBJ2-4, with 7 bases identical to TRBD1. The CDR3 covers 19 residues. Germline V CDR1 and CDR2: SGHRS, YFSETQ. J gave up 0 bases and V 3 bases, and 15 bases lay outside the gene matches. The CDR3 here is CASSSGTGAPSRAKNIQYF. The CDR3 coding sequence is TGCGCCAGCAGCTCTGGTACAGGGGCACCAAGTCGAGCCAAAAACATTCAGTACTTC.

This clone is a singleton in its sample. The chain is built from TRBV2 and TRBJ2-1, with 7 bases fitting TRBD1. This CDR3 has 16 residues. Unmatched junction bases numbered 5, after V lost 1 base and J lost 2 bases. Germline V gene sequence: CDR1 SNHLY, CDR2 FYNNEI. The chain's CDR3 is CASSEGGTVAYNEQFF. In DNA form, the CDR3 reads TGTGCCAGCAGTGAAGGAGGGACAGTCGCCTACAATGAGCAGTTCTTC.

The V gene is TRBV4-1, the J gene TRBJ1-6; a possible D gene is TRBD1 (5 bases). V was clipped by 1 base and J by 6 bases, with 10 bases between them. The CDR3 is 15 residues long. Germline CDR1 MGHRA, CDR2 YSYEKL. The chain's CDR3 is CASSQAAGLNSPLHF. CDR3 nucleotide sequence: TGCGCCAGCAGCCAAGCCGCAGGGCTTAATTCACCCCTCCACTTT.

The chain links TRBV5-1 to TRBJ2-7; 8 bases fit TRBD2. The J segment lost 6 bases and the V segment lost 0 bases, leaving 8 bases of the junction unmatched. Per germline, CDR1 SGHRS and CDR2 YFSETQ. This CDR3 has 15 residues. The CDR3: CASSLAAGGFGEQYF. CDR3 nucleotide sequence: TGCGCCAGCAGCTTGGCCGCGGGGGGTTTCGGCGAGCAGTACTTC.

This rearrangement joins TRBV14 to TRBJ2-7; 10 nucleotides agree with TRBD2. Germline loops: CDR1 SGHDN, CDR2 FVKESK. The V segment lost 4 bases and the J segment 1 base; nucleotides outside the gene matches: 16. This CDR3 contains 19 residues. The CDR3 loop reads CASSPRRIAGGRESYEQYF. The CDR3 DNA reads as TGTGCCAGCAGCCCCCGGCGGATAGCGGGGGGTAGAGAATCCTACGAGCAGTACTTC.

The chain is built from TRBV25-1 and TRBJ2-5; 14 bases fit TRBD2. The CDR3 extends over 16 amino acids. V was clipped by 4 bases and J by 2 bases; unmatched bases: 3. Germline-derived CDR1 and CDR2 are MGHDK and SYGVNS. The CDR3 sequence is CASSARTSGGQETQYF. The CDR3 nucleotides read TGTGCCAGCAGTGCCAGGACTAGCGGGGGGCAAGAGACCCAGTACTTC. The variable domain in full, completed from reference TRBV25-1 and TRBJ2-5, reads EADIYQTPRYLVIGTGKKITLECSQTMGHDKMYWYQQDPGMELHLIHYSYGVNSTEKGDLSSESTVSRIRTEHFPLTLESARPSHTSQYLCASSARTSGGQETQYFGPGTRLLVL.

The gene calls are TRBV27 and TRBJ2-7, with D perhaps TRBD2 (7 bases). From germline, CDR1 is MNHEY and CDR2 SMNVEV (reference sequence). CDR3 length: 15 residues. The V and J ends lost 6 bases and 3 bases respectively, with 18 bases between them. The DNA for the CDR3 is TGTGCCAGCAGGGGGGGGCGGGGGCCCCACTACGAGCAGTACTTC. It specifies CASRGGRGPHYEQYF.

This clone was picked up one time. The chain links TRBV9 to TRBJ1-3; D perhaps matches TRBD1 (5 bases). Deletions cut 0 bases from V and 0 bases from J, with 16 bases between. The V gene's germline CDR1 is SGDLS and CDR2 YYNGEE. The CDR3 contains 18 residues. CDR3 residues: CASSVGFVGQISGNTIYF. Written as DNA, the CDR3 is TGTGCCAGCAGCGTAGGGTTCGTGGGGCAAATCTCTGGAAACACCATATATTTT.

The DNA of the CDR3 is TGTGCCAGCAGCATCAGGGGGGCTGAAGCTTTCTTT. Its translation: CASSIRGAEAFF. This rearrangement joins TRBV11-2 to TRBJ1-1; TRBD1 aligns across 7 bases. This CDR3 comprises 12 residues. J gave up 6 bases and V 5 bases, and 3 bases lay outside the gene matches. Germline assignment: CDR1 SGHAT and CDR2 FQNNGV.

The chain is built from TRBV14 and TRBJ2-3, with TRBD2 matching 8 bases. This CDR3 comprises 15 residues. After removal of 1 base from V and 3 bases from J, the junction contained 3 bases not matched to a gene. Germline V gene data show CDR1 as SGHDN and CDR2 as FVKESK. As DNA, the CDR3 is TGTGCCAGCAGCCAAGGCAGCGGGGGAACAGATACGCAGTATTTT. It encodes CASSQGSGGTDTQYF.

This chain joins TRBV5-8 and TRBJ1-1, with 8 bases identical to TRBD1. With V trimmed by 4 bases and J by 7 bases, 12 bases remained unmatched. Germline assignment: CDR1 SGHTS and CDR2 YDEGEE. CDR3 length: 15 amino acids. Here the CDR3 reads CASSLTDREGLEAFF. CDR3 DNA sequence: TGTGCCAGCAGCCTAACGGACAGGGAGGGCCTTGAAGCTTTCTTT.

The J gene is TRBJ1-1, the V gene TRBV7-9; a possible D gene is TRBD1 (5 bases). The CDR3 covers 15 residues. V lost 4 bases, J lost 6 bases, and 18 bases lay in between. Germline CDR1 and CDR2: SEHNR and FQNEAQ (reference sequence). CDR3 nucleotides: TGTGCCAGCAGCTCCAGGGATTGGGAAAACGCTGAAGCTTTCTTT. Translated, it gives CASSSRDWENAEAFF. The entire variable domain, with the rest obtained from reference TRBV7-9 and TRBJ1-1, is as follows: DTGVSQNPRHKITKRGQNVTFRCDPISEHNRLYWYRQTLGQGPEFLTYFQNEAQLEKSRLLSDRFSAERPKGSFSTLEIQRTEQGDSAMYLCASSSRDWENAEAFFGQGTRLTVV.

The rearrangement uses TRBV5-1 and TRBJ1-2; 11 positions agree with TRBD1. The CDR3 extends over 18 amino acids. V shed 4 bases, J shed 1 base, and the junction held 12 bases outside the gene matches. Looked up from germline, CDR1 is SGHRS and CDR2 is YFSETQ. This CDR3 reads CASSTAGTGGLGNYGYTF. CDR3 bases: TGCGCCAGCAGCACCGCCGGGACAGGGGGTCTCGGTAACTATGGCTACACCTTC. The whole variable domain, remainder taken from reference TRBV5-1 and TRBJ1-2, is KAGVTQTPRYLIKTRGQQVTLSCSPISGHRSVSWYQQTPGQGLQFLFEYFSETQRNKGNFPGRFSGRQFSNSRSEMNVSTLELGDSALYLCASSTAGTGGLGNYGYTFGSGTRLTVV.

This chain uses TRBV6-5 with TRBJ2-5; 9 nucleotides match TRBD1. Germline lookup yields CDR1 MNHEY and CDR2 SVGAGI. The CDR3 totals 14 residues. The junction had 5 bases not matched to a gene; V was cut back by 4 bases and J by 5 bases. CDR3 loop: CASSLTGGGETQYF. CDR3 in DNA: TGTGCCAGCAGTTTGACAGGGGGAGGGGAGACCCAGTACTTC.

The sample holds one count of this clone. The rearrangement joins TRBV6-1 to TRBJ1-1, with TRBD1 matching 9 bases. The CDR3 totals 17 residues. Trimming at V came to 2 bases and at J to 1 base, leaving 8 bases not matched to a gene. Germline CDR1 is MNHNS and CDR2 is SASEGT. The CDR3: CASSEPGQGLRNTEAFF. CDR3 DNA sequence: TGTGCCAGCAGTGAACCGGGACAGGGACTCCGGAACACTGAAGCTTTCTTT.

The DNA for the CDR3 is TGTGCCAGCAGTTCAGGGATTAGCAATCAGCCCCAGCATTTT. The encoded protein is CASSSGISNQPQHF. The chain recombines TRBV2 with TRBJ1-5; TRBD1 might be the D (5 bases). Germline V gene data show CDR1 as SNHLY and CDR2 as FYNNEI. The CDR3 sequence is 14 residues long. Trimming removed 5 bases at V and 0 bases at J, with 8 bases between.

The chain uses TRBV5-1 and TRBJ1-2; TRBD1 matches 10 bases. This CDR3 contains 16 residues. Germline V CDR1 and CDR2: SGHRS, YFSETQ. The junction had 16 bases not matched to a gene; V was cut back by 6 bases and J by 8 bases. In DNA form, the CDR3 reads TGCGCCAGCATCCCGGGACAGGGGCTTCGGGGTGAGGGCTACACCTTC. Translation gives CASIPGQGLRGEGYTF.